The T cell receptor beta chain under discussion was sequenced for a study of technical replicates of blood from four donors. Trimming stripped 4 bases from V and 2 bases from J, with 21 bases between. This CDR3 contains 18 residues. Germline V gives CDR1 SGHAT, CDR2 FQNNGV. Method: immunoSEQ multiplex PCR; TCRdb's copy keeps in-frame clones and lacks some. This table has approximately 75,000 clones, 95% to 97% appearing once. V and J are TRBV11-2 and TRBJ1-3; D might be TRBD1 (6 bases). The receptor was isolated from a human donor in good health. Sequencing was carried out using T cells isolated from PBMCs. CDR3: CASSSALSAGVPGNTIYF. CDR3 coding DNA: TGTGCCAGCAGCTCCGCGTTGAGCGCAGGGGTACCTGGAAACACCATATATTTT.